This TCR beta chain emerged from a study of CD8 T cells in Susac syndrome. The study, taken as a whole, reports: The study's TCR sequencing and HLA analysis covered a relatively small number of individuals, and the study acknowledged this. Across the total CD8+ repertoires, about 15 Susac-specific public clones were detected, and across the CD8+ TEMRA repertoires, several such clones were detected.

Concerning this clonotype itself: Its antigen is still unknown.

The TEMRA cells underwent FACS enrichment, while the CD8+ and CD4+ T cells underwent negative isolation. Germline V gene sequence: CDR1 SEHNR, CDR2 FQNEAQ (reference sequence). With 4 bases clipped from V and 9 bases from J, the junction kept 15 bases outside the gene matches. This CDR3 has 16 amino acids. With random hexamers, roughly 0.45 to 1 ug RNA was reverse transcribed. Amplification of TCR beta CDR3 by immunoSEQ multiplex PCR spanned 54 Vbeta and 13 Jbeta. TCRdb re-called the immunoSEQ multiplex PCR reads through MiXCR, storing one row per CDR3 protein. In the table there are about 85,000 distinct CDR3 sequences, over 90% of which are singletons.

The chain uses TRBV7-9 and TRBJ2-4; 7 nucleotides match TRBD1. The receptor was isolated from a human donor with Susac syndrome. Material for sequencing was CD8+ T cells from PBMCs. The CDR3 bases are TGTGCCAGCAGCTACCAACAGGGGCTAGGGGGAAGCATTCAGTACTTC. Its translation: CASSYQQGLGGSIQYF.